These 10 T cell receptor beta chains share one sample of origin, sequenced in a study of cytomegalovirus exposure and HLA in healthy donors. Generated by immunoSEQ multiplex PCR, the TCRdb table keeps only in-frame clones and is missing some. The data contain about 190,000 clones, roughly 82% of them singletons. The source material was PBMCs. These TCRs come from a man in his late teens or twenties in good health and CMV-seropositive.

The rearrangement links TRBV9 to TRBJ2-2; unclear D gene. Trimming removed 5 bases from V and 3 bases from J, with 11 bases in between. From germline, CDR1 is SGDLS and CDR2 YYNGEE. The CDR3 totals 14 residues. DNA of the CDR3: TGTGCCAGCAGGTTTGCCCCAGACACCGGGGAGCTGTTTTTT. Translating gives CASRFAPDTGELFF.

CDR3 amino acids: CAISATNQETQYF. Written as DNA, the CDR3 is TGTGCCATCAGTGCGACAAATCAAGAGACCCAGTACTTC. The V call is TRBV10-3, the J call TRBJ2-5; the D is unclear. The germline gives CDR1 ENHRY, CDR2 SYGVKD. This CDR3 is built from 13 residues. V shed 4 bases and J shed 2 bases, with 8 bases lying between them.

This chain links TRBV7-9 with TRBJ1-1; D is unclear. Germline CDR1 and CDR2: SEHNR and FQNEAQ (reference sequence). The CDR3 spans 15 residues. V lost 0 bases, J lost 6 bases, and 14 bases lay in between. The CDR3: CASSLARETRPEAFF. The CDR3 DNA sequence: TGTGCCAGCAGCTTAGCGCGAGAGACAAGGCCTGAAGCTTTCTTT.

This clone was counted once. The V call is TRBV7-3, the J call TRBJ2-7; the match to TRBD1 covers 8 bases. V shed 5 bases and J 0 bases; nucleotides not matched to a gene: 6. Germline CDR1 SGHTA, CDR2 FQGTGA. This CDR3 has 15 residues. The CDR3, as DNA: TGTGCCAGCAGCCCAGGGGGCGGACCCTCCTACGAGCAGTACTTC. The encoded protein is CASSPGGGPSYEQYF.

The chain is built from TRBV19 and TRBJ1-2, with a possible D match to TRBD1 (5 bases). Germline-derived CDR1 and CDR2 are LNHDA and SQIVND (reference sequence). CDR3 size: 16 residues. Trimming took off 1 base at V and 5 bases at J, with 17 bases between the two ends. In DNA, the CDR3 is TGTGCCAGTAGTATAGGGGGCACGGCCCCAGGATATGGCTACACCTTC. Amino acids: CASSIGGTAPGYGYTF.

This chain connects TRBV27 to TRBJ1-2; D is perhaps TRBD1 (5 bases). This CDR3 contains 15 residues. The V end was cut by 5 bases, the J end by 5 bases, with 18 bases between. Germline loops: CDR1 MNHEY, CDR2 SMNVEV (reference sequence). CDR3 region: CASSPSTGLEYGYTF. DNA of the CDR3: TGTGCCAGCAGTCCATCAACAGGTCTCGAGTATGGCTACACCTTC.

CDR3 residues: CASSERPIGTSGSYEQYF. CDR3 coding DNA: TGTGCCAGCAGCGAGCGGCCAATAGGGACTAGCGGCTCCTACGAGCAGTACTTC. This chain uses TRBV9 with TRBJ2-7; 11 bases agree with TRBD2. Germline V gene sequence: CDR1 SGDLS, CDR2 YYNGEE. This CDR3 has 18 residues. V lost 3 bases and J lost 0; bases outside the gene matches: 11.

This chain joins TRBV27 and TRBJ1-3; D may be TRBD1 (6 bases). Deletions cut 9 bases from V and 2 bases from J, with 17 bases between. Germline lookup yields CDR1 MNHEY and CDR2 SMNVEV (reference sequence). The CDR3 runs to 15 residues. The CDR3 sequence is CARPTAGVPGNTIYF. The CDR3 nucleotides read TGTGCCAGGCCGACGGCAGGGGTCCCTGGAAACACCATATATTTT.

This chain links TRBV30 with TRBJ2-7; weak D call: TRBD2 (6 bases). Trimming stripped 0 bases from V and 5 bases from J, with 11 bases between. This CDR3 region has 13 residues. Germline assignment: CDR1 GTSNPN and CDR2 SVGIG (reference sequence). CDR3 residues: CAWSVASEDEQYF. In nucleotides, the CDR3 is TGTGCCTGGAGTGTGGCTAGCGAAGACGAGCAGTACTTC.

V gene TRBV4-3 combines with J gene TRBJ2-7; TRBD1 aligns across 7 bases. Trimming removed 3 bases from V and 2 bases from J; junction bases left unmatched: 4. In germline, CDR1 is LGHNA, CDR2 YSLEER. The CDR3 has 14 residues. CDR3 nucleotide sequence: TGCGCCAGCAGCCAGAATAGGGGGCCCTACGAGCAGTACTTC. Encoded protein: CASSQNRGPYEQYF.